Listed here is a single T cell receptor beta chain. Other nucleotide sequences from this sample produce the same CDR3. Germline loops: CDR1 DFQATT, CDR2 SNEGSKA (reference sequence). V dropped 6 bases and J dropped 2 bases, with 7 bases sitting between them. The CDR3 has 11 residues. This entry comes from a study of shared clonotypes between healthy human individuals. Method: immunoSEQ multiplex PCR; TCRdb's copy keeps in-frame clones and lacks some. Here the sample spans some 1.4 million clones, 96% being singletons. The chain employs TRBV20-1 and TRBJ1-1; D is uncertain. Sequenced sample: naive CD4+ T cells sorted from blood. Subset: CD45RA+ positively selected. This receptor was identified in a man younger than 45 in good health. CDR3 nucleotides: TGCAGTGCCAGGCAAAACACTGAAGCTTTCTTT. It yields the protein CSARQNTEAFF.